Below, 18 T cell receptor beta chains from the same sample are listed, as sequenced in a study of blood T cell repertoires in COVID-19. TCRdb keeps only in-frame clones here, not all; method: immunoSEQ multiplex PCR. The table includes about 150,000 clones, 75% to 90% detected once. The sample was peripheral blood. These receptors all stem from a woman aged 40 to 50 with acute or convalescent COVID-19.

CDR3 sequence reads: CATSREGSSGADTQYF. As DNA, the CDR3 is TGTGCCACCAGCAGAGAGGGTTCTAGCGGCGCAGATACGCAGTATTTT. The chain links TRBV15 to TRBJ2-3; 7 nucleotides agree with TRBD2. Germline V gene sequence: CDR1 LNHNV, CDR2 YYDKDF (reference sequence). This CDR3 spans 16 amino acids. V was clipped by 0 bases and J by 4 bases; unmatched bases: 7.

The V call is TRBV11-2, the J call TRBJ1-2, with 11 bases matching TRBD1. CDR3 size: 18 residues. Germline V gives CDR1 SGHAT, CDR2 FQNNGV. Germline trimming cut 1 base from V and 0 bases from J; bases unmatched to any gene: 7. CDR3 DNA: TGTGCCAGCAGCTTAGCCGGACAGGGGGCAGGTGCTAACTATGGCTACACCTTC. Its protein product is CASSLAGQGAGANYGYTF.

This clone is a singleton in its sample. This chain joins TRBV18 and TRBJ2-7; 7 nucleotides line up with TRBD1. V shed 0 bases and J 3 bases; nucleotides not matched to a gene: 8. This CDR3 spans 16 amino acids. CDR1 and CDR2 from the germline V gene are KGHSH and LQKENI. CDR3 protein: CASSPPDRATLYEQYF. CDR3 DNA sequence: TGTGCCAGCTCACCACCAGACAGGGCCACTCTCTACGAGCAGTACTTC.

The V call is TRBV9, the J call TRBJ2-6; D is ambiguous. The length of the CDR3 is 14 residues. Per the germline V gene, CDR1 is SGDLS and CDR2 is YYNGEE. V was shortened by 3 bases and J by 0 bases, with 4 bases between the two germline ends. In DNA, the CDR3 is TGTGCCAGCAGCGGAGTCTCTGGGGCCAACGTCCTGACTTTC. It specifies CASSGVSGANVLTF.

This chain uses TRBV6-6 with TRBJ2-7, with 8 bases aligning to TRBD1. CDR1 MNHNY and CDR2 SVGAGI come from the germline V gene (reference sequence). V lost 4 bases and J lost 3; bases outside the gene matches: 11. The CDR3 consists of 16 residues. CDR3 sequence: CASSFDAPGGLYEQYF. CDR3 DNA sequence: TGTGCCAGCAGTTTTGATGCTCCAGGGGGCCTCTACGAGCAGTACTTC.

The V call is TRBV5-4, the J call TRBJ2-1; 10 bases match TRBD2. The CDR3 covers 16 residues. With V trimmed by 1 base and J by 5 bases, 6 bases remained unmatched. Germline lookup yields CDR1 SGHNT and CDR2 YYREEE (reference sequence). CDR3 loop: CASSLRLAGANNEQFF. In DNA form, the CDR3 reads TGTGCCAGCAGCTTGCGTCTAGCGGGAGCGAACAATGAGCAGTTCTTC.

This clone was seen a few times. The chain is built from TRBV7-9 and TRBJ2-7, with 7 bases aligning to TRBD1. J was trimmed by 3 bases and V by 3 bases; bases with no gene match: 5. Germline V CDR1 and CDR2: SEHNR, FQNEAQ (reference sequence). The CDR3 contains 14 residues. The CDR3 loop reads CASSFRDRVYEQYF. CDR3 in DNA: TGTGCCAGCAGCTTCAGAGACAGGGTCTACGAGCAGTACTTC.

The gene calls are TRBV12-3 or TRBV12-4 and TRBJ1-1; a possible D gene is TRBD1 (5 bases). The CDR3 runs to 11 residues. The V and J ends lost 6 bases and 6 bases respectively, with 8 bases between them. DNA of the CDR3: TGTGCCAGCAGCCCGACAGCTGAAGCTTTCTTT. Translated, it gives CASSPTAEAFF.

The genes are TRBV19 and TRBJ2-3, with D possibly being TRBD1 (5 bases). The ends were cut back, 5 bases at V and 0 bases at J, with 9 bases in the middle. CDR3 length: 14 residues. Germline loops: CDR1 LNHDA, CDR2 SQIVND (reference sequence). CDR3 amino acids: CASSPDTSTDTQYF. The CDR3, as DNA: TGTGCCAGTAGTCCGGACACTAGCACAGATACGCAGTATTTT.

The V call is TRBV6-1, the J call TRBJ1-6; D call uncertain. The CDR3 runs 14 residues. Germline V gene sequence: CDR1 MNHNS, CDR2 SASEGT. V gave up 2 bases and J gave up 9 bases, with 11 bases separating them. This CDR3 is CASSESGGGSPLHF. CDR3 coding DNA: TGTGCCAGCAGTGAATCCGGCGGAGGTTCACCCCTCCACTTT.

The chain links TRBV4-1 to TRBJ2-3; D is possibly TRBD1 (6 bases). V lost 6 bases and J 4 bases, leaving 11 bases between the germline ends. Per germline, CDR1 MGHRA and CDR2 YSYEKL. This CDR3 has 13 amino acids. CDR3 amino acids: CASSIQGSDTQYF. CDR3 DNA: TGCGCCAGCAGTATACAGGGTTCAGATACGCAGTATTTT.

The V gene is TRBV29-1, the J gene TRBJ2-7, with TRBD2 identical over 7 bases. The V gene's germline CDR1 is SQVTM and CDR2 ANQGSEA. The CDR3 sequence is 13 residues long. Losses at the gene ends were 0 bases for V and 4 bases for J; bases not matched to a gene: 3. The chain's CDR3 is CSVEDPGRYEQYF. DNA for the CDR3: TGCAGCGTTGAAGATCCCGGGAGGTACGAGCAGTACTTC.

The chain couples TRBV7-9 to TRBJ2-3, with D uncertain. V dropped 7 bases and J dropped 7 bases, with 9 bases sitting between them. CDR1 is SEHNR and CDR2 is FQNEAQ in the germline V gene (reference sequence). The CDR3 contains 11 residues. The CDR3 DNA sequence: TGTGCCAGCACCCTATCACATACGCAGTATTTT. Translated, it gives CASTLSHTQYF.

This clone was observed a single time. Distinct nucleotide sequences in the sample also encode this CDR3. The chain employs TRBV5-1 and TRBJ2-5, with 13 positions matching TRBD2. Germline V gene lookup returns CDR1 SGHRS and CDR2 YFSETQ. This CDR3 has 15 amino acids. V trimming: 4 bases; J trimming: 5 bases; junction bases outside the gene matches: 5. This chain's CDR3 is CASSRTSGSGETQYF. The CDR3 bases are TGCGCCAGCAGCCGGACTAGCGGGAGTGGGGAGACCCAGTACTTC.

This chain uses TRBV27 with TRBJ1-6; 7 bases fit TRBD1. Germline V gene lookup returns CDR1 MNHEY and CDR2 SMNVEV (reference sequence). V lost 5 bases, J lost 7 bases, and 5 bases stayed unmatched. The length of the CDR3 is 14 residues. CDR3 protein: CASSPTGINSPLHF. In nucleotides, the CDR3 is TGTGCCAGCAGTCCGACAGGGATCAATTCACCCCTCCACTTT.

This clone was seen once. V usage is TRBV5-5 and J usage is TRBJ2-2; tentative D call: TRBD2 (5 bases). CDR3 length: 16 amino acids. The V end lost 1 base, the J end lost 0 bases, and 10 bases lay between the germline ends. Germline lookup yields CDR1 SGHKS and CDR2 YYEKEE (reference sequence). The CDR3 nucleotides are TGTGCCAGCAGCTTGAGTGCCGGGACGAACACCGGGGAGCTGTTTTTT. Protein product: CASSLSAGTNTGELFF.

The chain employs TRBV6-5 and TRBJ1-5, with D perhaps matching TRBD1 (5 bases). CDR1 MNHEY and CDR2 SVGAGI come from the germline V gene. The germline V and J ends were trimmed by 7 bases and 3 bases, with 16 bases remaining between them. The CDR3 runs 15 residues. CDR3 in DNA: TGTGCCAGCACCCCATTAGGGGCGTCCAATCAGCCCCAGCATTTT. This encodes CASTPLGASNQPQHF.

The chain is built from TRBV24-1 and TRBJ2-2; a possible D gene is TRBD1 (6 bases). Germline CDR1 and CDR2: KGHDR and SFDVKD. V lost 0 bases and J 7 bases, leaving 17 bases between the germline ends. This CDR3 has 17 residues. The CDR3: CATSDLKRTDIHGELFF. As DNA, the CDR3 is TGTGCCACCAGTGATTTGAAAAGGACAGATATTCACGGGGAGCTGTTTTTT.